This T cell receptor beta chain was observed in a study of T-cell memory formation after mild COVID-19 (TCRdb year 2021). Some background on the complete study: TCR sequence clusters from the two donors were found to be largely donor specific. Two young, previously healthy adult volunteers made up the cohort, one male and one female. Longitudinal TCRalpha and TCRbeta repertoire sequencing tracked T-cell clones expanding and contracting after mild COVID-19 in a couple of donors.

This clonotype was observed a few times. This clone's antigen is unknown. There are no base qualities to consult, and no much larger clone falls within one base. Overall study outcomes, separate from this receptor: Whether the second-wave clones peaking on day 37 were SARS-CoV-2 specific was not confirmed. Balanced CD4/CD8 phenotypes were observed for clones contracting from day 15 to 85, whereas a bias towards CD4+ was observed for a second wave of clones expanding from day 15 to 37. Some responding clones were detected in pre-infection memory, suggesting pre-existing cross-reactive memory T cells joined the SARS-CoV-2 response. Contracting CD4+ clones were found mainly in CM and EM memory subsets, while CD8+ clones were enriched in EMRA. The study included only two mild cases, and larger cohorts that include severe cases with pre-infection samples were judged to be necessary.

Ficoll-Paque density gradient centrifugation was used to isolate PBMCs. Sequencing used an Illumina NovaSeq 6000. Using 5'RACE with constant-segment primers, TCRalpha and TCRbeta cDNA libraries were constructed, with sample barcodes and unique molecular identifiers added in the process. RNA was extracted from every sample with Trizol reagent. Amplification of the libraries took two PCR steps, and the second step added a second sample barcode plus Illumina TruSeq adapters. Sequencing of libraries was performed on an Illumina NovaSeq with 2 x 150 bp paired-end reads. The original pipeline was this. Demultiplexing of reads and collapsing into UMI-guided consensus sequences were performed with migec v1.2.7. Using mixcr v2.1.11, the UMI consensuses were aligned to TRA and TRB V and J templates and assembled into clonotypes. A clonotype was counted as expanded or contracted only if both edgeR and NoisET called the change significant, with noise models trained on biological replicates. For edgeR calls, a false discovery rate-adjusted p below 0.01 and a log2 fold-change threshold of 1 were applied. PCA with hierarchical clustering of max-normalized trajectories of the 1000 most abundant clonotypes was used as exploratory dynamics analysis. The CD4 or CD8 phenotype of responding clones was assigned using the separately sequenced CD4+ and CD8+ repertoires. The raw public reads went through TCRdb reprocessing: fastp at Q25, MiXCR clone calling, in-frame beta chains kept. Merged by CDR3 protein, the rows form single entries marked with the most common genes and DNA. For this entry, the V and J calls and clone size follow TCRdb and not the study's own pipeline. In this sample the table shows approximately 580,000 distinct CDR3 sequences, around 20% of which occur a single time. The ten largest clones take up approximately 13% of the sample.

The CDR1 and CDR2 encoded by the germline V gene are SNHLY and FYNNEI. The cysteine opens and the phenylalanine closes a CDR3 of 16 amino acids. Left in the record is the CDR3 DNA by itself, 48 bases read in frame from the first base. Trimming takes 3 bases off V and 5 bases off J; junction bases not matched to a gene: 9. The rearranged chain carries TRBV2 and TRBJ2-1, and 8 bases in between align with TRBD2. The sequencing sample was made of PBMCs or a T cell subset sorted from them (not recorded which). The clonotype comes from an adult woman who had mild COVID-19 (a few samples of this study predate the infection). The sample titles of this study are shuffled in the database, so cell type and time point are left out; the donor was told from shared clones. The CDR3 has the sequence CASSEWIAGLNNEQFF. Here is the DNA: TGTGCCAGCAGTGAGTGGATAGCGGGACTGAACAATGAGCAGTTCTTC.